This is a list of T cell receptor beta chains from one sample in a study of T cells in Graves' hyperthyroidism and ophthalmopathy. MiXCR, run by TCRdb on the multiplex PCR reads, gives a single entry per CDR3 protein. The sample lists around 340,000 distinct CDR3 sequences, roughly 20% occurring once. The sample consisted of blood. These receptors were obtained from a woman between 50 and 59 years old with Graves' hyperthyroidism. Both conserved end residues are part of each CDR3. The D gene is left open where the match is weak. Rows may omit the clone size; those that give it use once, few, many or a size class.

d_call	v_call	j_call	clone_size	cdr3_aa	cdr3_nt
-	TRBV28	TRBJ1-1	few	CASIGNTEAFF	TGTGCCAGCATCGGGAACACTGAAGCTTTCTTT
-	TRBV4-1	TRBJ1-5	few	CASSQERGSSNQPQHF	TGCGCCAGCAGCCAAGAACGGGGCAGTAGCAATCAGCCCCAGCATTTT
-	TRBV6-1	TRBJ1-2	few	CASRLDGDFGYTF	TGTGCCAGCAGGCTCGACGGGGACTTTGGCTACACCTTC
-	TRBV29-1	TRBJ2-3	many	CSAASDTQYF	TGCAGCGCTGCCAGTGATACGCAGTATTTT
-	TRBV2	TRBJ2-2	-	CASREGEAGELFF	TGTGCCAGCAGGGAAGGGGAAGCCGGGGAGCTGTTTTTT
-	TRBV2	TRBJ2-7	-	CASSDLAGVYEQYF	TGTGCCAGCAGTGACTTGGCAGGGGTTTACGAGCAGTACTTC
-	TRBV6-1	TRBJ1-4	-	CASKPGGDNEKLFF	TGTGCCAGCAAACCCGGAGGTGATAATGAAAAACTGTTTTTT
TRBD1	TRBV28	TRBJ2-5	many	CASIETGRYETQYF	TGTGCCAGCATCGAGACAGGGCGGTATGAGACCCAGTACTTC
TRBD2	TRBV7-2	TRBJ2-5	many	CASSRGTSGRQETQYF	TGTGCCAGCAGCCGTGGGACTAGCGGGAGACAAGAGACCCAGTACTTC
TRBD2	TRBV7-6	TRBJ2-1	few	CASSLSGISYNEQFF	TGTGCCAGCAGCTTGAGCGGGATTTCCTACAATGAGCAGTTCTTC
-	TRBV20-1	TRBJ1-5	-	CSARDQGETGLGFWPQHF	TGCAGTGCTAGAGATCAAGGGGAAACTGGGTTAGGATTTTGGCCCCAGCATTTT
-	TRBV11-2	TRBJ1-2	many	CASSWNEGYTF	TGTGCCAGCAGCTGGAACGAGGGCTACACCTTC
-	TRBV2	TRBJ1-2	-	CASSEGAADGYTF	TGTGCCAGCAGTGAAGGGGCAGCAGATGGCTACACCTTC
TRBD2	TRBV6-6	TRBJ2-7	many	CASSYSVRNEREFSYEQYF	TGTGCCAGCAGTTACTCGGTTCGGAACGAGCGGGAGTTTTCCTACGAGCAGTACTTC
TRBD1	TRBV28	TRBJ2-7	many	CASRPGTGGSYEQYF	TGTGCCAGCAGACCCGGGACAGGGGGCTCCTACGAGCAGTACTTC
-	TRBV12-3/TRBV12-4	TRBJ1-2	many	CASSADGPNYGYTF	TGTGCCAGCAGTGCGGACGGCCCGAACTATGGCTACACCTTC